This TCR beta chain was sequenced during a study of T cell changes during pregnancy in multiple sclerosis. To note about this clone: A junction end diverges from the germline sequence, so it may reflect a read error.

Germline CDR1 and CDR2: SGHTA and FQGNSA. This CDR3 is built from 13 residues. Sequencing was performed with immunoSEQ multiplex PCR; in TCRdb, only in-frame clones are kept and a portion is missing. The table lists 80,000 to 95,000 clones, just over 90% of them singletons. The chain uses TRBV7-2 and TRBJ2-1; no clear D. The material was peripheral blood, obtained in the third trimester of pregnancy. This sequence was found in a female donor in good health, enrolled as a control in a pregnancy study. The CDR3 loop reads CASSLNSHNEQFF. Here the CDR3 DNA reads TGTGCCAGCAGCTTAAACTCCCACAATGAGCAGTTCTTC.